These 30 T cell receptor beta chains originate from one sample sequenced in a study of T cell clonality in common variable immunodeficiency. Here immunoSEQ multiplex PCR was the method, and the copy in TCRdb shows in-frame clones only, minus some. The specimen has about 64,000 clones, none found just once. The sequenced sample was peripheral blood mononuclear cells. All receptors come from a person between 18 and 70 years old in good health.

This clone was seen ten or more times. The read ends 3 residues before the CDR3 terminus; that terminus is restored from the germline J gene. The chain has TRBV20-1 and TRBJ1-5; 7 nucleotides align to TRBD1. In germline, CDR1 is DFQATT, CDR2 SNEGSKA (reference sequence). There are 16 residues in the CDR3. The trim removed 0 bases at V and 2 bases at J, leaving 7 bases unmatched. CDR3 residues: CSARESGGLGNQPQHF. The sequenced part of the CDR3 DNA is TGCAGTGCTAGAGAATCAGGGGGTTTGGGCAATCAGCCC.

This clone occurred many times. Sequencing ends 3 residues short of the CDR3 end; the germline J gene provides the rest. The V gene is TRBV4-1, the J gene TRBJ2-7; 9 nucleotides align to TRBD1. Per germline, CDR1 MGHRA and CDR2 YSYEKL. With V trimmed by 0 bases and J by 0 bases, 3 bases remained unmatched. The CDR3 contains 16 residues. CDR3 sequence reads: CASSQETGGPSYEQYF. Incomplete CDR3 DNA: TGCGCCAGCAGCCAAGAGACAGGGGGTCCCTCCTACGAG.

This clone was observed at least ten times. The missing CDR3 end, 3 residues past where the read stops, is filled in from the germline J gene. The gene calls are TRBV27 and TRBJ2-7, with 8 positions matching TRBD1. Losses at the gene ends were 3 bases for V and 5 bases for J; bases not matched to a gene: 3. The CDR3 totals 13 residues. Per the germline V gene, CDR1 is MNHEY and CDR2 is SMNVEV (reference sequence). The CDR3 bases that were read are TGTGCCAGCAGTTTCCACAGGGGGAACGAG. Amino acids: CASSFHRGNE. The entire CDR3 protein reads CASSFHRGNEQYF.

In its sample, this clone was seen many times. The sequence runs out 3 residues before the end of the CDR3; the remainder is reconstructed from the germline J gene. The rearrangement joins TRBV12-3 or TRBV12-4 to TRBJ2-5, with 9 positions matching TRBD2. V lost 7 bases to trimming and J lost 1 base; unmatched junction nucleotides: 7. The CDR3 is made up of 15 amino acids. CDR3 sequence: CASTAGGPLQETQYF. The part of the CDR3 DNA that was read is TGTGCCAGCACGGCGGGAGGGCCGCTCCAAGAGACC.

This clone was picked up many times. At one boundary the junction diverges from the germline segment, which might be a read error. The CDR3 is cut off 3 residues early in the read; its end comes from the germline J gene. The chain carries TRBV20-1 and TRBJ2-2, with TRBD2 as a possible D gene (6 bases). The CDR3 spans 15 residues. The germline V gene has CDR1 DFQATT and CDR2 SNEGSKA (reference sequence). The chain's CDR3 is CGARGAGTNTGELFF. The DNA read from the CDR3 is TGCGGTGCTAGAGGTGCGGGGACGAACACCGGGGAG.

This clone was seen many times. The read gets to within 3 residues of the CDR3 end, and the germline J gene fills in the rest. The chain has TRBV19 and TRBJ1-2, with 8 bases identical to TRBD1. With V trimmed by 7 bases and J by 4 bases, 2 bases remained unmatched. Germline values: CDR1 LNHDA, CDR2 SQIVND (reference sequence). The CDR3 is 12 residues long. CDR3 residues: CASKDRGYGYTF. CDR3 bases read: TGTGCCAGTAAAGACAGGGGCTATGGC.

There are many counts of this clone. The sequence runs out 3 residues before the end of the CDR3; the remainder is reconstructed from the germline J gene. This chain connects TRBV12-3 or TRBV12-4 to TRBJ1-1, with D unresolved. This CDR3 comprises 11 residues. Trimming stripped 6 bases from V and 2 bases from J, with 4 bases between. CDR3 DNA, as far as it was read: TGTGCCAGCAGACTTAACACTGAA. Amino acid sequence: CASRLNTE. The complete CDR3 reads CASRLNTEAFF.

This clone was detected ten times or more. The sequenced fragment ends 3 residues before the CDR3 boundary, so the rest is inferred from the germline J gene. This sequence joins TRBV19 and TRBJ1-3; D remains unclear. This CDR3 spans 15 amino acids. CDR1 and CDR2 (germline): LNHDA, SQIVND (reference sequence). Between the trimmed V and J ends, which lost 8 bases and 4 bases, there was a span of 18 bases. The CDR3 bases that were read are TGTGCCAGTGCTCTTCCAGCCGGCGGGGGAAACACC. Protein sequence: CASALPAGGGNT. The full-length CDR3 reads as CASALPAGGGNTIYF.

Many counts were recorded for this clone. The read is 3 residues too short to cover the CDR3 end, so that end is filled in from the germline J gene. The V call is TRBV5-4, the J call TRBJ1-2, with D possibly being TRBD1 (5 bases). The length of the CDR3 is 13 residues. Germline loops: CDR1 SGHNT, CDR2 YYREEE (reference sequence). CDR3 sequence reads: CASTREGRWGYTF. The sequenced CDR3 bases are TGTGCCAGCACCCGCGAGGGGCGGTGGGGC.

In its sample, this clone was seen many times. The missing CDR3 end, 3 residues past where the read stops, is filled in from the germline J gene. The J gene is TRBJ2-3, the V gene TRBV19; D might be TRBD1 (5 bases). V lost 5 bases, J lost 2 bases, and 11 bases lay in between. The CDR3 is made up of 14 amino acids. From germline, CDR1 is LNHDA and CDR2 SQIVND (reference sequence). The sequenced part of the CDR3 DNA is TGTGCCAGTAGTTCCCACAGGTTCACAGATACG. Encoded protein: CASSSHRFTDT. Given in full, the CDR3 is CASSSHRFTDTQYF. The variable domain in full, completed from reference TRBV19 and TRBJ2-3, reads DGGITQSPKYLFRKEGQNVTLSCEQNLNHDAMYWYRQDPGQGLRLIYYSQIVNDFQKGDIAEGYSVSREKKESFPLTVTSAQKNPTAFYLCASSSHRFTDTQYFGPGTRLTVL.

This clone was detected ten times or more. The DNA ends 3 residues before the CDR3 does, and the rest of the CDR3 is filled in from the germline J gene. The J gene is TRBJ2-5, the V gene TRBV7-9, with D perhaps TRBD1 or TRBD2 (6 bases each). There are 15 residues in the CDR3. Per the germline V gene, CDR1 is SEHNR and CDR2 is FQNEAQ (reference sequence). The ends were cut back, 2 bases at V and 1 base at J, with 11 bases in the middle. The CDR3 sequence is CASSLLGGGQETQYF. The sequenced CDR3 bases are TGTGCCAGCAGCTTACTAGGAGGGGGCCAAGAGACC.

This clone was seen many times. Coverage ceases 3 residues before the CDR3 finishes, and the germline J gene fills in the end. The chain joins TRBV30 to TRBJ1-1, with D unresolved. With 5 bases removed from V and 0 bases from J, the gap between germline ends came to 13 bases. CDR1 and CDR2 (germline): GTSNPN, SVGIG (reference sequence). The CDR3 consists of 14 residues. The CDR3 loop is CAWRLTDMNTEAFF. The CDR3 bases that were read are TGTGCCTGGCGGCTTACAGACATGAACACTGAA.

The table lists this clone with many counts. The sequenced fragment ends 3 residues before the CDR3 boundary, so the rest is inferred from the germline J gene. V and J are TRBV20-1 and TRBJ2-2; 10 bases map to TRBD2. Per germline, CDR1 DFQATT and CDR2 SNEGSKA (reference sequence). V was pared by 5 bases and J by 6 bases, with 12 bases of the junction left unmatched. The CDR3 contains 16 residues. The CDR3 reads CSALEPGLAFSGELFF. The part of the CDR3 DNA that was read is TGCAGTGCTCTTGAACCGGGACTAGCGTTTTCCGGGGAG.

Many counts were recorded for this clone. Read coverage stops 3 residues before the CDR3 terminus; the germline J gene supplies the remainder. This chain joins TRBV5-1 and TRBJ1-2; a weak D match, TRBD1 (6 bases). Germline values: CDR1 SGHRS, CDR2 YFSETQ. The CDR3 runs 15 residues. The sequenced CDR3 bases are TGCGCCAGCAGCTTGGCCCCGGGACAAGGGCGGGGC. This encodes CASSLAPGQGRG. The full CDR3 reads CASSLAPGQGRGYTF.

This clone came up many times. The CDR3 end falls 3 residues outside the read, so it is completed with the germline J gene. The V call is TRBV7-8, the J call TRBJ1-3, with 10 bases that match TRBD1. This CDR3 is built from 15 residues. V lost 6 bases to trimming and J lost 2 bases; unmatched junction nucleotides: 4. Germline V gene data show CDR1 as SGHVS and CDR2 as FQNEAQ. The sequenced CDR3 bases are TGTGCCAGCAGACGGGGACAGGGGACTGGAAACACC. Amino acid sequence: CASRRGQGTGNT. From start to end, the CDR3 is CASRRGQGTGNTIYF.

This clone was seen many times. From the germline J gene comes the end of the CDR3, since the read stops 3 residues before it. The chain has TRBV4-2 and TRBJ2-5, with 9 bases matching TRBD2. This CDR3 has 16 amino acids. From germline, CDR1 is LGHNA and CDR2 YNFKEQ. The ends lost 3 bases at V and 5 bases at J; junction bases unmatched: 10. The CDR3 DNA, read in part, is TGTGCCAGCAGCCACGGGACTAGCAGGGGCAGGGAGACC. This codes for CASSHGTSRGRET. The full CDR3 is CASSHGTSRGRETQYF.

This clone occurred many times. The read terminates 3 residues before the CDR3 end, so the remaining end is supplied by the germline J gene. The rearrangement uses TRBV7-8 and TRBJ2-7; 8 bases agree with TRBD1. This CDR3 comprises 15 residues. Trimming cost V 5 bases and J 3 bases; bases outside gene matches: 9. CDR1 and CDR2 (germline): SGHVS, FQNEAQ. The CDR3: CASSQGQADLYEQYF. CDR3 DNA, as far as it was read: TGTGCCAGCAGCCAGGGACAGGCTGACCTCTACGAG. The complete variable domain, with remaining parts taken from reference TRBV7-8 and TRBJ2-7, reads GAGVSQSPRYKVAKRGQDVALRCDPISGHVSLFWYQQALGQGPEFLTYFQNEAQLDKSGLPSDRFFAERPEGSVSTLKIQRTQQEDSAVYLCASSQGQADLYEQYFGPGTRLTVT.

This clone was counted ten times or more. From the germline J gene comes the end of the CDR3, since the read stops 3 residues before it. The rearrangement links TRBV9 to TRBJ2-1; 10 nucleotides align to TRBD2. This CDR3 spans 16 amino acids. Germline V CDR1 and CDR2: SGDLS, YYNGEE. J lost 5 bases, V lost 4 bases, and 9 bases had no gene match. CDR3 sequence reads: CASSSWTSGRDNEQFF. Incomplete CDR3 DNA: TGTGCCAGCAGCTCGTGGACTAGCGGTAGGGACAATGAG.

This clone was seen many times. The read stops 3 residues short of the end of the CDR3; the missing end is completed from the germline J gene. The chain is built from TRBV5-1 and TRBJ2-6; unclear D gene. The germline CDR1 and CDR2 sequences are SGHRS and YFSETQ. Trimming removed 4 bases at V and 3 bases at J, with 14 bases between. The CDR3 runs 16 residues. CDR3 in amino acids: CASSRKRRNGANVLTF. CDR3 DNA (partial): TGCGCCAGCAGCAGGAAGAGGCGGAATGGGGCCAACGTC.

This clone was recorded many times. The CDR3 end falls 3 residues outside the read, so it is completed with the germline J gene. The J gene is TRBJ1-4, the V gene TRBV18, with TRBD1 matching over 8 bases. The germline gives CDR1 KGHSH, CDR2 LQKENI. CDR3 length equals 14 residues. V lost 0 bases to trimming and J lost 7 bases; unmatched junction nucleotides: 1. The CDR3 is CASSPPDRAEKLFF. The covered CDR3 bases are TGTGCCAGCTCACCACCGGACAGGGCTGAAAAA.

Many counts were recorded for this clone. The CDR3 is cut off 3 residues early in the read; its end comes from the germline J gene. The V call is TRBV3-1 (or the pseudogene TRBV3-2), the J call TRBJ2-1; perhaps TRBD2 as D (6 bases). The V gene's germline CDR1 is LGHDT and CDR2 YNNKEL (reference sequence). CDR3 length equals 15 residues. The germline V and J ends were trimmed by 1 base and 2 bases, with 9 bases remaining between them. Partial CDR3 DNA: TGTGCCAGCAGCCAAGCCAGGGAGGCCTACAATGAG. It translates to CASSQAREAYNE. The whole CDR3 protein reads CASSQAREAYNEQFF.

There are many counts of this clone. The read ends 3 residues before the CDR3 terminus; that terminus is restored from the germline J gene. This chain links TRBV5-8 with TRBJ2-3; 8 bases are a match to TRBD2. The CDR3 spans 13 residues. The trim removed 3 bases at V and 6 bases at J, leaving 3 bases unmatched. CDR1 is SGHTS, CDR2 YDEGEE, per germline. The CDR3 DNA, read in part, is TGTGCCAGCAGCTATCGCGGGGGGGATACG. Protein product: CASSYRGGDT. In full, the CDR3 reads CASSYRGGDTQYF.

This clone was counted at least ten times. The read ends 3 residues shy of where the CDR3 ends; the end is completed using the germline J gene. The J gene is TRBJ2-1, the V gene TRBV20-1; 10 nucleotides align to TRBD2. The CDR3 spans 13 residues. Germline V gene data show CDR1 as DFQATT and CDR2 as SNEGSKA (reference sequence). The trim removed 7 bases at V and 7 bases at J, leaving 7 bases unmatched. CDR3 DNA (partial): TGCAGTGAGCGGGGGGGATTGGGGAATGAG. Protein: CSERGGLGNE. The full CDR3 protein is CSERGGLGNEQFF.

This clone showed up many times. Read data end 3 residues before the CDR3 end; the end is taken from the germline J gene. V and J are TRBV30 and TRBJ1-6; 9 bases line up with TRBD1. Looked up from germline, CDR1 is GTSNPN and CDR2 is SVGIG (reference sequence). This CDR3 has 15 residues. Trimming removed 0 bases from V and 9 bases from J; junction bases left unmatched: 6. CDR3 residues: CAWSVSGTGRSPLHF. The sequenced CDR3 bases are TGTGCCTGGAGTGTATCAGGGACAGGGCGTTCACCC.

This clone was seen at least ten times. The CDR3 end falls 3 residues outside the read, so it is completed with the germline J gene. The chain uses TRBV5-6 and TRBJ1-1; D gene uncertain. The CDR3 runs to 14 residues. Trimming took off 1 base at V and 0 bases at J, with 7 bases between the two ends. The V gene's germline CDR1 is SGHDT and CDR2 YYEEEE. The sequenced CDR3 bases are TGTGCCAGCAGCTTGCAGTACCTGAACACTGAA. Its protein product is CASSLQYLNTE. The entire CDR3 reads CASSLQYLNTEAFF.

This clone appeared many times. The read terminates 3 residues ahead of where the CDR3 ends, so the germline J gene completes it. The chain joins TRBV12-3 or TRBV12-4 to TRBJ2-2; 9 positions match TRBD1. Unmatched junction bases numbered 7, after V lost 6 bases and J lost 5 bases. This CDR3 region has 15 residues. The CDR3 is CASRRGTGKTGELFF. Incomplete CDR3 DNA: TGTGCCAGCAGGCGAGGGACAGGGAAAACCGGGGAG.

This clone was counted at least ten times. CDR3 DNA (partial): TGTGCCAGCAGCGGGACAGGGTCCTACGAG. Translation gives CASSGTGSYE. The whole CDR3 protein reads CASSGTGSYEQYF. The chain carries TRBV7-9 and TRBJ2-7, with 9 bases that match TRBD1. The CDR3 end lies 3 residues beyond the end of the read and is filled in from the germline J gene. Germline V gene data show CDR1 as SEHNR and CDR2 as FQNEAQ (reference sequence). The V gene end was trimmed by 5 bases and the J gene end by 1 base; junction bases not matched to a gene: 0. This CDR3 spans 13 amino acids.

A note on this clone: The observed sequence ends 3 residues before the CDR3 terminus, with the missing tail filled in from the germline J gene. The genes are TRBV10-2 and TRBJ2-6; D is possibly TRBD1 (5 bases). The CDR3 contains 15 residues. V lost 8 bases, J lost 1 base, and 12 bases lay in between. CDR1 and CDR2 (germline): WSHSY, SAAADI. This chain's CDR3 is CASARDPSGANVLTF. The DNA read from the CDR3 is TGCGCCAGCGCCAGGGATCCATCTGGGGCCAACGTC.

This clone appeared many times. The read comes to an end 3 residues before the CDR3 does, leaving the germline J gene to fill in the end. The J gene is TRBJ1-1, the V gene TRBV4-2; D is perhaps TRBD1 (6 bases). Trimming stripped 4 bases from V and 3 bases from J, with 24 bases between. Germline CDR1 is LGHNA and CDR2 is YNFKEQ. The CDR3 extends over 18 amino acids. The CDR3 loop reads CASSLLTGRFNSHTEAFF. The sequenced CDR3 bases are TGTGCCAGCAGCCTCCTGACAGGCCGGTTTAACTCACACACTGAA.

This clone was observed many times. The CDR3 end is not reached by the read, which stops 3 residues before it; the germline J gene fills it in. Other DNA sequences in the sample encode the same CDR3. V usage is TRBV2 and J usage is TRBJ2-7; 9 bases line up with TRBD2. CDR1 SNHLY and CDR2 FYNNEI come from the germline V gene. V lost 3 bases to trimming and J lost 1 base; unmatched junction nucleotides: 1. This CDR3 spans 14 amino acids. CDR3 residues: CASSESGRSYEQYF. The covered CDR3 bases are TGTGCCAGCAGTGAGAGCGGGAGGTCCTACGAG.